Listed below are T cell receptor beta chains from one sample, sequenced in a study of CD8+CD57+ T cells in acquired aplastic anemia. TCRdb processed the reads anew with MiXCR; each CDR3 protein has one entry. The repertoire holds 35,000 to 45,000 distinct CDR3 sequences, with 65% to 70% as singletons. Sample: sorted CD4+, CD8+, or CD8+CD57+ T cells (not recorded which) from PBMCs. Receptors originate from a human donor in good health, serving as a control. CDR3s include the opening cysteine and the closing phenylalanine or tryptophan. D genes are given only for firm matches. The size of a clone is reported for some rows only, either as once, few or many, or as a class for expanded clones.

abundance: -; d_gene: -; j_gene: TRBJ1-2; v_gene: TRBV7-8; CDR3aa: CASSLEDSRSGYTF; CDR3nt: TGTGCCAGCAGCTTAGAGGATTCGCGGTCGGGCTACACCTTC
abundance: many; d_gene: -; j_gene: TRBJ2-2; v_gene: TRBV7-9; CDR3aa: CASSSPSSPTGELFF; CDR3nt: TGTGCCAGCAGCAGCCCTAGCTCCCCCACCGGGGAGCTGTTTTTT
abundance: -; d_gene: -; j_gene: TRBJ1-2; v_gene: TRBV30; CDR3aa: CAWSVSRDIGYTF; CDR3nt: TGTGCCTGGAGTGTATCCAGGGATATTGGCTACACCTTC
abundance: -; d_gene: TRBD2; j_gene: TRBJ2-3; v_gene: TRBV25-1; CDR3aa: CASSARGTSDGTDTQYF; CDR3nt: TGTGCCAGCAGTGCTAGGGGGACTAGTGACGGCACGGATACGCAGTATTTT
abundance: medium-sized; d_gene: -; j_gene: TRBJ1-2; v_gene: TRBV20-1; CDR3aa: CSARDLGGDYGYTF; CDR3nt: TGCAGTGCTAGAGATCTGGGGGGTGACTATGGCTACACCTTC
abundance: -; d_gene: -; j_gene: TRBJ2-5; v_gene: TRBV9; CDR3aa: CASSFRSTETQYF; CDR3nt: TGTGCCAGCAGTTTCCGGTCGACGGAGACCCAGTACTTC
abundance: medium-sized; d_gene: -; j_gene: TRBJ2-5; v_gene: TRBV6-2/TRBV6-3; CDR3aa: CASQGNGETQYF; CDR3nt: TGTGCCAGCCAGGGGAATGGAGAGACCCAGTACTTC
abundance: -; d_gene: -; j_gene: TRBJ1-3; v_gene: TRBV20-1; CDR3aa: CSARRPPGDGNTIYF; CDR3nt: TGCAGTGCCCGAAGACCTCCGGGGGACGGAAACACCATATATTTT
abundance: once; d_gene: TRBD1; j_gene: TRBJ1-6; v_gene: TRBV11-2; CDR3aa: CASSLRPRTGISYNSPLHF; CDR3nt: TGTGCCAGCAGCTTACGACCAAGGACAGGAATCTCCTATAATTCACCCCTCCACTTT
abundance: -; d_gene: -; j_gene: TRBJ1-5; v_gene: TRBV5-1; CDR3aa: CASSLDPRGGSSQPQHF; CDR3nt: TGCGCCAGCAGCTTGGACCCAAGGGGGGGTTCAAGTCAGCCCCAGCATTTT
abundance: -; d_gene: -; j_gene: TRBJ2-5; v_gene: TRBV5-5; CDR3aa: CASRKQEWAGKETQYF; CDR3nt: TGTGCCAGCAGAAAGCAGGAATGGGCAGGCAAAGAGACCCAGTACTTC
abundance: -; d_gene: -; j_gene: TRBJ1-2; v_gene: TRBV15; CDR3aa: CATSRRGMWDGYTF; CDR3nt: TGTGCCACCAGCAGGAGAGGGATGTGGGATGGCTATACCTTC
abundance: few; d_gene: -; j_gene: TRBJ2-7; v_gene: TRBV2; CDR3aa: CASSEAGVGSYEQYF; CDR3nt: TGTGCCAGCAGTGAAGCCGGTGTGGGGTCCTACGAGCAGTACTTC
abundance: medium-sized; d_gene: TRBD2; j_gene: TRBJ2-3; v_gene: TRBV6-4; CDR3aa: CASSASGGATDTQYF; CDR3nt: TGTGCCAGCAGTGCTAGCGGGGGGGCCACAGATACGCAGTATTTT